Listed below are T cell receptor beta chains from one sample, sequenced in a study of blood T cell repertoires in COVID-19. Sequenced by immunoSEQ multiplex PCR; TCRdb stores in-frame clones only, minus some. The sample carries under 200,000 clones, around 77% recorded once. Sequenced: peripheral blood. These receptors were obtained from a man aged 70 or older with acute or convalescent COVID-19. Each CDR3 is given with its conserved first and last residue. Clone sizes are given selectively: once, few, many, or a class where the clone is expanded.

NA TRBV5-4 CASTHKLADEQYF
few TRBV6-2/TRBV6-3 CASSDPGQTYEQYF
NA TRBV6-5 CASSPVLSYEQYF
NA TRBV15 CATSTHRDLGNQPQHF
NA TRBV9 CASSATISGGSSYNEQFF
NA TRBV4-3 CASSHPTGTNFITDTQYF
once TRBV5-1 CASSLASRGYEQYF
NA TRBV19 CASSTTGTGLINYGYTF
NA TRBV5-1 CASSLEAGDRYNEQFF
NA TRBV12-3/TRBV12-4 CASSLIMNTEAFF
NA TRBV6-4 CASSQQGATEAFF
few TRBV11-2 CASSLDRSNYGYTF
NA TRBV5-1 CASSGGQGIGYTF
NA TRBV2 CASRAGLTNQPQHF
once TRBV25-1 CASSEELAGKSYNEQFF
NA TRBV18 CASSPRAAGGWQFF
NA TRBV13 CASSLLLRTGFGYTF
few TRBV5-6 CASSRGAGAYEQYF
NA TRBV19 CASSLGQTSYNEQFF
once TRBV5-4 CASSFSGRAGRTDTQYF
NA TRBV4-1 CASSQDLDRYLAGYTF
NA TRBV5-1 CASSLGQGALNIQYF
NA TRBV5-1 CASSWTGTGDYTF
few TRBV20-1 CSASLSGELFF
few TRBV5-1 CASSPGTGGSGANVLTF
few TRBV7-2 CASSTGTGFYEQYF
once TRBV6-5 CASMGQYNSPLHF
NA TRBV10-1 CASNPGGSGVTAHNTQYF
NA TRBV19 CASSFGGNTEAFF
NA TRBV4-2 CASSQVVSGGTGELFF
NA TRBV9 CASSVGGAEAFF
NA TRBV24-1 CATKKDRVANEKLFF
NA TRBV29-1 CSVEDLRQGSTEAFF
NA TRBV3-1/TRBV3-2 CASGGTASNEQFF
NA TRBV7-2 CASSLGLNQETQYF
NA TRBV3-1/TRBV3-2 CASSQVGGPSGYTF
NA TRBV7-2 CASSLDQGGYGYTF
NA TRBV9 CASSSLSVGELFF
NA TRBV3-1/TRBV3-2 CASSQANGLTDTQYF
NA TRBV9 CASSVVNRGKTGELFF
NA TRBV12-3/TRBV12-4 CASRSGELHEQYF
NA TRBV19 CASSIDDRAFNQPQHF
NA TRBV6-5 CASSSWDRDHEAFF
NA TRBV18 CASSSGLAGEATQYF
NA TRBV7-2 CASSLAGSSYEQYF
NA TRBV7-8 CASSPTGANNGYTF
NA TRBV19 CASSSPGSNSPLHF
NA TRBV3-1/TRBV3-2 CASSPVGRDRAEAFF
NA TRBV5-1 CASSLGSGGWNTEAFF
NA TRBV11-2 CASSLGAVQETQYF
NA TRBV2 CASSELGISATDTQYF
NA TRBV28 CASSHGQNYNYGYTF